This entry is about one T cell receptor beta chain. Its antigen remains unknown. These data belong to a study of T cell responses to AZD1222 COVID-19 vaccine. The study's findings and limits: Recipients of two AZD1222 doses showed rising Spike-specific TCR breadth and depth.

Measured with immunoSEQ multiplex PCR; TCRdb has only the in-frame clones, and not every one. Of about 170,000 clones listed, approximately 90% are singletons. This CDR3 region has 17 residues. V lost 3 bases to trimming and J lost 5 bases, with 20 bases between them. From germline, CDR1 is SGHVS and CDR2 FQNEAQ. This clonotype originated in an adult who received the AZD1222 COVID-19 vaccine. The V call is TRBV7-8, the J call TRBJ2-1; D call uncertain. The specimen was peripheral blood, collected 28 days after the second AZD1222 dose. The CDR3: CASSLYGIGAPNNEQFF. The CDR3 nucleotides are TGTGCCAGCAGCTTGTATGGAATCGGCGCCCCGAACAATGAGCAGTTCTTC.